The 3 T cell receptor beta chains presented below share a single source sample, sequenced in a study of cytomegalovirus exposure and HLA in healthy donors. PCR was performed using 60 Vbeta and 13 Jbeta primers. Using immunoSEQ multiplex PCR, the repertoire was profiled, and TCRdb retains in-frame clones only, with some absent. The sample consists of approximately 65,000 clones, 65% to 80% of them appearing once. The sequencing input was PBMCs. The receptor source for this set is a middle-aged man in good health and CMV-seropositive.

This sequence joins TRBV13 and TRBJ2-7; D unclear. V lost 3 bases, J lost 0 bases, and 15 bases lay in between. CDR3 size: 16 residues. Germline CDR1 is PRHDT and CDR2 is FYEKMQ (reference sequence). CDR3: CASSLAAGSSSYEQYF. The CDR3 DNA is TGTGCCAGCAGCTTGGCTGCAGGAAGCAGCTCCTACGAGCAGTACTTC. Full variable domain (remainder filled in from reference TRBV13 and TRBJ2-7): AAGVIQSPRHLIKEKRETATLKCYPIPRHDTVYWYQQGPGQDPQFLISFYEKMQSDKGSIPDRFSAQQFSDYHSELNMSSLELGDSALYFCASSLAAGSSSYEQYFGPGTRLTVT.

This clone occurred a few times. This chain uses TRBV30 with TRBJ2-3; maybe TRBD1 (6 bases). V was cut by 5 bases and J by 2 bases, with 8 bases left in between. CDR1 GTSNPN and CDR2 SVGIG come from the germline V gene (reference sequence). The CDR3 runs 12 residues. The CDR3 DNA follows: TGTGCCTGGGGACAGTACACAGATACGCAGTATTTT. Protein: CAWGQYTDTQYF.

In its sample, this clone was seen a few times. The CDR3 spells CASGQPNSYEQYF. Here the CDR3 DNA reads TGTGCCAGCGGACAGCCAAACTCCTACGAGCAGTACTTC. J is TRBJ2-7 and V is TRBV19; D is possibly TRBD1 (6 bases). The V end was cut by 9 bases, the J end by 0 bases, with 12 bases between. Per the germline V gene, CDR1 is LNHDA and CDR2 is SQIVND (reference sequence). CDR3 length equals 13 residues. The full variable domain, completed using reference TRBV19 and TRBJ2-7, is DGGITQSPKYLFRKEGQNVTLSCEQNLNHDAMYWYRQDPGQGLRLIYYSQIVNDFQKGDIAEGYSVSREKKESFPLTVTSAQKNPTAFYLCASGQPNSYEQYFGPGTRLTVT.